The sequence of this TCR beta chain was determined in a study of sequential checkpoint blockade in melanoma. Per germline, CDR1 MNHEY and CDR2 SMNVEV (reference sequence). The V gene lost 6 bases and the J gene lost 4 bases, with 13 bases spanning the gap. The CDR3 runs to 13 residues. The treatment was: randomized to nivolumab then ipilimumab (arm A) or the reverse (arm B). Sequencing used immunoSEQ multiplex PCR; TCRdb keeps in-frame clones, though not all of them. The data contain 4,500 to 6,500 clones, around 23% of them singletons. The chain employs TRBV27 and TRBJ2-7; D remains ambiguous. Sequencing used tumor tissue (inferred from file names), obtained from a patient given nivolumab and ipilimumab in sequence. The source is a human donor with melanoma. CDR3: CASSTVGPYEQYF. Written as DNA, the CDR3 is TGTGCCAGCAGCACGGTCGGTCCTTACGAGCAGTACTTC.